This T cell receptor (beta chain) was found in a study of response to subunit inactivated influenza vaccine. Germline CDR1 is SGHTA and CDR2 is FQGNSA. V shed 1 base and J 14 bases; nucleotides not matched to a gene: 3. The CDR3 consists of 12 residues. TCRdb reprocessed the RT-PCR reads with MiXCR, giving one entry per CDR3 protein. The sample includes about half a million distinct CDR3 sequences, 6.5% to 8% of them seen just once. The starting material was PBMCs from blood, obtained about 23 months after vaccination. This sequence originates from a man aged 50-75 years who received an inactivated influenza vaccine. This chain links TRBV7-2 with TRBJ2-1; 9 nucleotides agree with TRBD1. The CDR3 DNA is TGTGCCAGCAGCTTAGGAGACAGGGGGAAGTTCTTC. Translated: CASSLGDRGKFF.